The 12 T cell receptor beta chains below were found in one sample sequenced in a study of human T cells and chemical hapten exposure. Time point reported: patch test 1, 2 weeks after DPC sensitization. Treatment: therapeutic diphenylcyclopropenone sensitization with weekly scalp DPC. TCRdb recomputed calls from the RACE reads with MiXCR, one row per CDR3 protein. This table holds a few hundred thousand distinct CDR3 sequences, roughly 5% found once. The sequencing used whole blood, collected in connection with sensitization to the hapten diphenylcyclopropenone (DPC). The receptors were gathered from a woman aged 45-65 years with alopecia areata. Some clones in this sample may be carry-over from other donors' samples.

This clonotype has a count of ten or more. The CDR3: CSARATVTDTQYF. The CDR3 DNA sequence: TGCAGTGCTAGAGCGACAGTGACAGATACGCAGTATTTT. The rearrangement uses TRBV20-1 and TRBJ2-3; a possible D gene is TRBD1 (5 bases). This CDR3 contains 13 residues. Looked up from germline, CDR1 is DFQATT and CDR2 is SNEGSKA (reference sequence). V gave up 1 base and J gave up 3 bases, with 8 bases separating them.

Many counts were recorded for this clonotype. V gene TRBV7-2 combines with J gene TRBJ1-5; D uncertain. Germline V CDR1 and CDR2: SGHTA, FQGNSA. The V gene lost 2 bases and the J gene lost 0 bases, with 11 bases spanning the gap. There are 16 residues in the CDR3. This chain's CDR3 is CASSLWGSLSNQPQHF. The CDR3 DNA follows: TGTGCCAGCAGCTTATGGGGAAGCCTTAGCAATCAGCCCCAGCATTTT.

This clonotype was counted many times. The rearrangement uses TRBV10-3 and TRBJ2-2, with 7 bases lining up with TRBD1. The CDR3 has 15 amino acids. Germline V gene lookup returns CDR1 ENHRY and CDR2 SYGVKD. V shed 5 bases, J shed 1 base, and the junction held 4 bases outside the gene matches. This CDR3 is CAISPRQGNTGELFF. CDR3 DNA: TGTGCCATCAGTCCCCGACAGGGGAACACCGGGGAGCTGTTTTTT.

This clonotype has just a few counts. The V call is TRBV12-3 or TRBV12-4, the J call TRBJ2-2, with D tentatively TRBD2 (5 bases). With 2 bases removed from V and 6 bases from J, the gap between germline ends came to 13 bases. This CDR3 has 15 amino acids. The CDR3 reads CASSLFQAEAGELFF. The CDR3, as DNA: TGTGCCAGCAGTTTATTTCAGGCGGAGGCCGGGGAGCTGTTTTTT.

This clonotype was seen a few times. This rearrangement joins TRBV29-1 to TRBJ2-4, with a weak D call TRBD1 (5 bases). V was trimmed by 3 bases and J by 3 bases, leaving 15 bases between them. CDR3 length: 15 residues. Germline CDR1 reads SQVTM; CDR2 reads ANQGSEA. The CDR3 DNA is TGCAGCGTTGAGTCCAGGGATCGACGCAAAAACATTCAGTACTTC. Amino acids: CSVESRDRRKNIQYF.

This chain uses TRBV7-8 with TRBJ2-6; no firm D call. There are 16 residues in the CDR3. Trimming left V 1 base short and J 2 bases short, with 9 bases between. Germline V lookup: CDR1 SGHVS, CDR2 FQNEAQ. The CDR3 region has the DNA TGTGCCAGCAGCTTAGGAGGTAGTACTGGGGCCAACGTCCTGACTTTC. This sequence encodes CASSLGGSTGANVLTF. Using reference TRBV7-8 and TRBJ2-6 for the parts outside the CDR3, the full variable domain is GAGVSQSPRYKVAKRGQDVALRCDPISGHVSLFWYQQALGQGPEFLTYFQNEAQLDKSGLPSDRFFAERPEGSVSTLKIQRTQQEDSAVYLCASSLGGSTGANVLTFGAGSRLTVL.

This clonotype was seen at least ten times. The chain couples TRBV20-1 to TRBJ1-2, with D possibly matching TRBD1 (6 bases). The V gene's germline CDR1 is DFQATT and CDR2 SNEGSKA (reference sequence). The CDR3 is 12 amino acids. Deletions cut 6 bases from V and 4 bases from J, with 12 bases between. The CDR3 sequence: CSARTGTYGYTF. DNA of the CDR3: TGCAGTGCAAGAACAGGGACCTATGGCTACACCTTC.

V and J are TRBV3-1 and TRBJ1-3, with 7 bases matching TRBD1. Germline loops: CDR1 LGHDT, CDR2 YNNKEL (reference sequence). After removal of 3 bases from V and 5 bases from J, the junction contained 10 bases not matched to a gene. This CDR3 is built from 16 residues. CDR3 loop: CASSHGTTGTRNTIYF. CDR3 in DNA: TGTGCCAGCAGCCATGGGACGACAGGGACGCGAAACACCATATATTTT. Combining the CDR3 with reference TRBV3-1 and TRBJ1-3 gives the whole variable domain DTAVSQTPKYLVTQMGNDKSIKCEQNLGHDTMYWYKQDSKKFLKIMFSYNNKELIINETVPNRFSPKSPDKAHLNLHINSLELGDSAVYFCASSHGTTGTRNTIYFGEGSWLTVV.

V usage is TRBV27 and J usage is TRBJ1-1; a weak D match, TRBD1 (5 bases). Trimming shortened V by 4 bases and J by 4 bases, and 16 bases separated the two germline ends. The CDR3 has 15 amino acids. CDR1 and CDR2 (germline): MNHEY, SMNVEV (reference sequence). The DNA for the CDR3 is TGTGCCAGCAGTTCCTCCTGGGGCAGGTTCACTGAAGCTTTCTTT. It translates to CASSSSWGRFTEAFF.

This clonotype was recorded a few times. The genes are TRBV11-2 and TRBJ2-1; 13 bases are shared with TRBD2. The length of the CDR3 is 18 residues. CDR1 and CDR2 from the germline V gene are SGHAT and FQNNGV. Trimming at V came to 1 base and at J to 8 bases, leaving 11 bases not matched to a gene. The CDR3 sequence is CASSLVPTSGRAIDEQFF. The CDR3 DNA sequence: TGTGCCAGCAGCTTAGTCCCAACTAGCGGGAGGGCCATAGATGAGCAGTTCTTC.

The chain couples TRBV4-3 to TRBJ1-5, with 9 positions matching TRBD1. The length of the CDR3 is 16 residues. Germline V lookup: CDR1 LGHNA, CDR2 YSLEER. J lost 3 bases, V lost 1 base, and 4 bases had no gene match. The CDR3 region is CASSQAWTGVNQPQHF. The CDR3 DNA sequence: TGCGCCAGCAGCCAAGCATGGACAGGGGTCAATCAGCCCCAGCATTTT.

This clonotype showed up many times. This chain uses TRBV5-1 with TRBJ2-7; D tentatively reads TRBD1 or TRBD2 (5 bases each). Per germline, CDR1 SGHRS and CDR2 YFSETQ. Trimming cost V 0 bases and J 0 bases, with 10 bases left between them. The CDR3 totals 15 residues. The CDR3 here is CASSLVGTLSYEQYF. CDR3 nucleotides: TGCGCCAGCAGCTTGGTAGGGACGCTCTCCTACGAGCAGTACTTC.